A selection of T cell receptor beta chains follows, all from one sample in a study of T cells expressing NK-cell markers. TCRdb re-called the 5' RACE reads and shows each CDR3 protein once, DNA omitted. Seen in this sample are 500,000 to 600,000 distinct CDR3 sequences; the ten most common clones hold roughly 3.5%. Material for sequencing was blood T cells: a sorted CD56 or NKG2C T cell subset, CD4+ or CD8+ T cells, or bulk PBMC T cells (not recorded which). The receptors were sampled from a man aged 18 to 30 in good health. Each CDR3 is given with its conserved first and last residue. Each record gives: J gene, V gene, CDR3 protein.

j_call: TRBJ2-2
v_call: TRBV29-1
cdr3_aa: CSGARWGGELFF

j_call: TRBJ2-3
v_call: TRBV28
cdr3_aa: CASSLRFPTDTQYF

j_call: TRBJ2-1
v_call: TRBV12-3/TRBV12-4
cdr3_aa: CASSLTRGEQFF

j_call: TRBJ2-7
v_call: TRBV6-2/TRBV6-3
cdr3_aa: CASSTWTSGTDLYEQYF

j_call: TRBJ2-1
v_call: TRBV4-1
cdr3_aa: CASSQNVHLPSDEQFF

j_call: TRBJ1-5
v_call: TRBV5-1
cdr3_aa: CASSPGPSNQPQHF

j_call: TRBJ1-1
v_call: TRBV7-9
cdr3_aa: CASTIELNTEAFF

j_call: TRBJ2-3
v_call: TRBV6-1
cdr3_aa: CASRKAGALTTDTQYF

j_call: TRBJ2-2
v_call: TRBV6-1
cdr3_aa: CASSPRGGAGELFF

j_call: TRBJ2-2
v_call: TRBV20-1
cdr3_aa: CSARDVAGGPSTGELFF

j_call: TRBJ2-7
v_call: TRBV28
cdr3_aa: CASRIRDLGYEQYF

j_call: TRBJ2-1
v_call: TRBV6-2/TRBV6-3
cdr3_aa: CASTPFVETNEQFF

j_call: TRBJ1-1
v_call: TRBV5-1
cdr3_aa: CASSQLTVNTEAFF

j_call: TRBJ2-5
v_call: TRBV2
cdr3_aa: CASGPLDRGSQETQYF

j_call: TRBJ2-2
v_call: TRBV29-1
cdr3_aa: CSARDSLYANTGELFF

j_call: TRBJ2-2
v_call: TRBV5-1
cdr3_aa: CASSPLGLADHTGELFF

j_call: TRBJ1-5
v_call: TRBV4-1
cdr3_aa: CASSLQRQGYSNQPQHF

j_call: TRBJ1-1
v_call: TRBV18
cdr3_aa: CASSPPSPVMNTEAFF

j_call: TRBJ1-5
v_call: TRBV6-1
cdr3_aa: CASSDTNQPQHF

j_call: TRBJ2-5
v_call: TRBV7-2
cdr3_aa: CASSPIRRLGHETQYF

j_call: TRBJ2-4
v_call: TRBV7-2
cdr3_aa: CASSPLGRAQAGNIQYF

j_call: TRBJ1-5
v_call: TRBV5-5
cdr3_aa: CASSSEGRNHQPQHF

j_call: TRBJ2-2
v_call: TRBV4-3
cdr3_aa: CASSQGVGELFF

j_call: TRBJ2-2
v_call: TRBV7-2
cdr3_aa: CASSLKFQGPGELFF

j_call: TRBJ2-7
v_call: TRBV28
cdr3_aa: CASRDQREQYF

j_call: TRBJ1-3
v_call: TRBV6-5
cdr3_aa: CASSYVGTHGNTIYF

j_call: TRBJ1-3
v_call: TRBV4-3
cdr3_aa: CASSQGWGNTIYF

j_call: TRBJ2-5
v_call: TRBV10-3
cdr3_aa: CAISLGETQYF

j_call: TRBJ2-1
v_call: TRBV6-1
cdr3_aa: CASVRTHGLDEQFF

j_call: TRBJ2-5
v_call: TRBV7-9
cdr3_aa: CASSQRLRAQETQYF

j_call: TRBJ2-7
v_call: TRBV29-1
cdr3_aa: CSVVRDRGRSSYEQYF

j_call: TRBJ2-5
v_call: TRBV4-1
cdr3_aa: CASSQWRLASETQYF

j_call: TRBJ2-7
v_call: TRBV18
cdr3_aa: CASSPGTGGEQYF

j_call: TRBJ1-1
v_call: TRBV29-1
cdr3_aa: CSVETDRGTEAFF

j_call: TRBJ2-3
v_call: TRBV28
cdr3_aa: CASSLRVLEVDTDTQYF

j_call: TRBJ1-1
v_call: TRBV7-9
cdr3_aa: CASSLEARNTEAFF

j_call: TRBJ1-1
v_call: TRBV29-1
cdr3_aa: CSPVGLEGTEAFF

j_call: TRBJ2-5
v_call: TRBV29-1
cdr3_aa: CSCQGRETQYF

j_call: TRBJ2-3
v_call: TRBV11-2
cdr3_aa: CASSLDRYTQYF

j_call: TRBJ1-5
v_call: TRBV7-6
cdr3_aa: CASSPSNNQPQHF

j_call: TRBJ1-5
v_call: TRBV6-5
cdr3_aa: CASSRTGEPQHF

j_call: TRBJ2-5
v_call: TRBV20-1
cdr3_aa: CSARGGQGRETQYF

j_call: TRBJ1-2
v_call: TRBV5-5
cdr3_aa: CASSFWGDGYTF

j_call: TRBJ2-5
v_call: TRBV2
cdr3_aa: CASSYRDRDQETQYF

j_call: TRBJ2-3
v_call: TRBV7-2
cdr3_aa: CASSSTGTHTDTQYF

j_call: TRBJ2-7
v_call: TRBV12-3/TRBV12-4
cdr3_aa: CASSLWRRNRGPSEQYF

j_call: TRBJ1-5
v_call: TRBV2
cdr3_aa: CASRGTGGWVVKNQPQHF

j_call: TRBJ1-1
v_call: TRBV5-6
cdr3_aa: CASSLDPGIGNTEAFF

j_call: TRBJ2-1
v_call: TRBV20-1
cdr3_aa: CSAPHPGWSEQFF

j_call: TRBJ2-5
v_call: TRBV20-1
cdr3_aa: CSAVTSGPRETQYF

j_call: TRBJ2-6
v_call: TRBV15
cdr3_aa: CATSRENRAGANVLTF

j_call: TRBJ2-3
v_call: TRBV28
cdr3_aa: CASTPWTGGFTDTQYF

j_call: TRBJ2-7
v_call: TRBV6-5
cdr3_aa: CASSYSGGPREYF

j_call: TRBJ2-7
v_call: TRBV4-2
cdr3_aa: CASSQSLSSYEQYF

j_call: TRBJ1-1
v_call: TRBV5-1
cdr3_aa: CASSWEAGGGLTEAFF

j_call: TRBJ2-5
v_call: TRBV12-3/TRBV12-4
cdr3_aa: CASSFASRQETQYF

j_call: TRBJ2-1
v_call: TRBV20-1
cdr3_aa: CSAEGQRGNEQFF

j_call: TRBJ2-2
v_call: TRBV20-1
cdr3_aa: CSASNGTGLTGELFF

j_call: TRBJ2-3
v_call: TRBV5-1
cdr3_aa: CASSFLDADTQYF